This T cell receptor (beta chain) is drawn from a study of blood T cell repertoires in COVID-19. This clone was picked up one time. The CDR3 contains 15 residues. With V trimmed by 5 bases and J by 4 bases, 6 bases remained unmatched. CDR1 and CDR2 from the germline V gene are MNHEY and SVGAGI. During active infection, Seattle patients enrolled and were then monitored through disease. Authors' analysis steps: Amplified reference gene primers provided the basis for estimating nucleated cell counts. TCRdb's copy holds only in-frame clones and misses some; the assay was immunoSEQ multiplex PCR. V and J calls and clone size are copied from that table; D and trimming were computed from the DNA. The repertoire holds 300,000 to 400,000 clones, approximately 86% seen once, with under 8.5% in the top ten.

The sequenced material came from peripheral blood. The clonotype comes from a woman between 55 and 75 years old with COVID-19, enrolled during active disease. V gene TRBV6-5 combines with J gene TRBJ2-1; 9 nucleotides agree with TRBD1. The CDR3 nucleotides are TGTGCCAGCAGTACGGGACAGGGACCTTACAATGAGCAGTTCTTC. Its protein product is CASSTGQGPYNEQFF.